One sample yielded the 15 T cell receptor beta chains listed below, sequenced in a study of cytomegalovirus exposure and HLA in healthy donors. Use of 60 Vbeta and 13 Jbeta primers characterized the PCR. Method: immunoSEQ multiplex PCR; TCRdb's copy keeps in-frame clones and lacks some. Of some 88,000 clones detected, roughly 63% appear once; the ten largest clones hold under 8%. Sequenced sample: PBMCs. These receptor sequences come from a woman aged 30 to 39 in good health and CMV-seronegative.

This clone was counted a few times. V gene TRBV5-4 combines with J gene TRBJ1-2; D may be TRBD1 (6 bases). The germline V gene encodes CDR1 SGHNT and CDR2 YYREEE (reference sequence). V dropped 0 bases and J dropped 7 bases, with 19 bases sitting between them. The CDR3 is 16 amino acids. Here the CDR3 reads CASSLAAGQRDGGYTF. DNA of the CDR3: TGTGCCAGCAGCTTGGCCGCCGGACAGAGGGACGGTGGCTACACCTTC.

This chain connects TRBV7-9 to TRBJ1-3; unclear D gene. The CDR3 has 15 amino acids. Deletions cut 6 bases from V and 1 base from J, with 13 bases between. Germline V CDR1 and CDR2: SEHNR, FQNEAQ (reference sequence). The CDR3 nucleotides read TGTGCCAGCAGACCCGGGGTTTTTTCTGGAAACACCATATATTTT. This codes for CASRPGVFSGNTIYF.

This clone was observed a handful of times. The V call is TRBV19, the J call TRBJ2-5, with 7 bases that match TRBD2. Germline values: CDR1 LNHDA, CDR2 SQIVND (reference sequence). The V and J ends lost 7 bases and 7 bases, in that order; junction bases with no gene match: 9. The CDR3 runs 13 residues. This chain's CDR3 is CASKKARGRTQYF. DNA for the CDR3: TGTGCCAGTAAAAAAGCGCGGGGGAGGACCCAGTACTTC.

The chain carries TRBV5-1 and TRBJ2-7, with 11 bases lining up with TRBD1. CDR1 is SGHRS, CDR2 YFSETQ, per germline. This CDR3 comprises 15 residues. Unmatched junction bases numbered 11, after V lost 6 bases and J lost 6 bases. CDR3 nucleotides: TGCGCCAGCAATTCCGGACAGGGGGCCTGGGTCGAGCAGTACTTC. Its protein product is CASNSGQGAWVEQYF. Together with reference TRBV5-1 and TRBJ2-7, the CDR3 gives the full variable domain: KAGVTQTPRYLIKTRGQQVTLSCSPISGHRSVSWYQQTPGQGLQFLFEYFSETQRNKGNFPGRFSGRQFSNSRSEMNVSTLELGDSALYLCASNSGQGAWVEQYFGPGTRLTVT.

The rearrangement links TRBV6-1 to TRBJ1-2, with D possibly TRBD1 on 6 matching bases. The germline V gene encodes CDR1 MNHNS and CDR2 SASEGT. The CDR3 is 13 residues long. Trimming pared 8 bases from V and 6 bases from J, leaving 16 bases between. The CDR3, as DNA: TGTGCCAGCCACGGAGACAGGCCCCATGGCTACACCTTC. It is translated as CASHGDRPHGYTF.

This clone has just a few counts. The CDR3 is CASSSGTGGRWAFF. In nucleotides, the CDR3 is TGTGCCAGCAGCTCCGGGACAGGGGGCAGGTGGGCTTTCTTT. The chain employs TRBV7-2 and TRBJ1-1, with TRBD1 matching 12 bases. The CDR3 runs 14 residues. Per germline, CDR1 SGHTA and CDR2 FQGNSA. V was pared by 4 bases and J by 11 bases, with 8 bases of the junction left unmatched.

The chain is built from TRBV11-2 and TRBJ1-4; 11 nucleotides line up with TRBD1. Per germline, CDR1 SGHAT and CDR2 FQNNGV. The CDR3 contains 18 residues. The J segment lost 5 bases and the V segment lost 5 bases, leaving 13 bases of the junction unmatched. The CDR3 sequence is CASSPRSRDRGTNEKLFF. The CDR3 DNA is TGTGCCAGCAGCCCGAGGTCCCGGGACAGGGGGACGAATGAAAAACTGTTTTTT.

Only a few counts were recorded for this clone. The V call is TRBV29-1, the J call TRBJ2-2; D may be TRBD2 (6 bases). This CDR3 contains 14 residues. Germline values: CDR1 SQVTM, CDR2 ANQGSEA. Deletions cut 6 bases from V and 2 bases from J, with 13 bases between. CDR3 loop: CSVDFSGNTGELFF. As DNA, the CDR3 is TGCAGCGTAGATTTTAGCGGAAACACCGGGGAGCTGTTTTTT.

The V call is TRBV7-2, the J call TRBJ1-1; D perhaps matches TRBD1 (5 bases). The CDR3 is made up of 14 amino acids. The V gene lost 4 bases and the J gene lost 3 bases, with 12 bases spanning the gap. CDR1 is SGHTA, CDR2 FQGNSA, per germline. In DNA form, the CDR3 reads TGTGCCAGCAGCTCAAGGGGAGGGTACACTGAAGCTTTCTTT. It translates to CASSSRGGYTEAFF.

The CDR3 coding sequence is TGTGCCAGCAATCAGGGGACAGGGAACACCGGGGAGCTGTTTTTT. This gives the protein CASNQGTGNTGELFF. V usage is TRBV2 and J usage is TRBJ2-2; TRBD1 matches at 8 bases. The CDR3 is made up of 15 amino acids. V lost 7 bases, J lost 1 base, and 5 bases stayed unmatched. Germline V CDR1 and CDR2: SNHLY, FYNNEI.

The CDR3 sequence is CASSLEGTGGTGELFF. The CDR3 coding sequence is TGCGCCAGCAGCTTGGAGGGGACAGGGGGCACCGGGGAGCTGTTTTTT. This chain connects TRBV5-1 to TRBJ2-2; 11 bases are shared with TRBD1. The CDR3 has 16 residues. Germline V gene data show CDR1 as SGHRS and CDR2 as YFSETQ. J lost 4 bases, V lost 0 bases, and 2 bases had no gene match.

This clone was counted only a few times. The chain's CDR3 is CASSFEGSYQPQHF. Written as DNA, the CDR3 is TGTGCCAGCAGTTTTGAGGGTTCTTACCAGCCCCAGCATTTT. This chain connects TRBV6-6 to TRBJ1-5; unclear D gene. Germline values: CDR1 MNHNY, CDR2 SVGAGI (reference sequence). V was trimmed by 4 bases and J by 7 bases, leaving 14 bases between them. This CDR3 is 14 amino acids long.

This chain joins TRBV7-2 and TRBJ2-1; the match to TRBD2 covers 9 bases. The trim removed 5 bases at V and 9 bases at J, leaving 11 bases unmatched. Germline CDR1 SGHTA, CDR2 FQGNSA. The CDR3 sequence is 15 residues long. This chain's CDR3 is CASSPGGTSRAEQFF. CDR3 DNA: TGTGCCAGCAGCCCGGGCGGGACTAGCCGGGCTGAGCAGTTCTTC.

The chain couples TRBV18 to TRBJ2-7; D is possibly TRBD1 (6 bases). The CDR3 is 13 amino acids. Germline CDR1 KGHSH, CDR2 LQKENI. V shed 1 base and J shed 3 bases, with 7 bases lying between them. The CDR3 protein is CASSPHRDYEQYF. CDR3 in DNA: TGTGCCAGCTCACCACACAGGGACTACGAGCAGTACTTC.

This clone was observed a few times. The V and J genes are TRBV28 and TRBJ2-7; tentative D call: TRBD1 (6 bases). V was shortened by 2 bases and J by 5 bases, with 13 bases between the two germline ends. The CDR3 sequence is 14 residues long. The germline V gene has CDR1 MDHEN and CDR2 SYDVKM. The CDR3 region is CASSLGGPQNEQYF. CDR3 nucleotide sequence: TGTGCCAGCAGTTTAGGGGGCCCCCAGAACGAGCAGTACTTC.